This paragraph covers one T cell receptor (beta chain) sequence. Its antigen remains undetermined. There are no base qualities to consult, and no much larger clone falls within one base. V ends up 6 bases short and J 3 bases short, with an unmatched junction base count of 7. CDR1 LGHNT and CDR2 FRNRAP were looked up in the germline V gene. The CDR3 starts with the cysteine, ends with the phenylalanine, and has 15 residues. Kept here is only the CDR3 DNA, which spans 45 bases and is read in frame from base 1. The library relied on 5' RACE. Data came from an Illumina HiSeq 2500. A second PCR of roughly 7 to 11 cycles was run with a J-beta primer mix and a sample-barcoded 5' primer. A unique molecular identifier was introduced onto each TCR beta cDNA molecule by a template-switch 5' adaptor carrying 12 random nucleotides. Each sample yielded at least 2.5 million CDR3-containing paired-end reads. First-strand cDNA synthesis was performed from all RNA using the Mint cDNA synthesis kit, with priming by a TRBC-specific oligonucleotide. Following uracil-DNA glycosylase treatment, all cDNA underwent a first 18-cycle PCR with the universal primers M1SS and BC2_uni_R. Per the authors' processing: For normalization, 1 million high-quality reads, each with a distinct molecular identifier, were randomly selected from each sample. Instead of being binned into consensus sequences, reads that shared molecular identifiers were thrown out. MiTCR, run with a Q25 quality threshold and the strictest error-elimination algorithm, handled CDR3 identification, clonotype clustering and error correction. Lower-bound total TCR beta diversity was estimated with a nonparametric unseen species model using Euler transformation. Clones were called with MiXCR by TCRdb after fastp trimmed the public reads at Q25, and only in-frame beta chains were retained. Rows with a matching CDR3 protein are joined into one entry that keeps the most common DNA and genes. The V and J calls follow TCRdb's processing rather than the paper's. The table for this sample lists some 1.1 million distinct CDR3 sequences; around two fifths of them were counted only once. The ten largest clones add up to around 13% of the sample.

The data were taken from a study of blood T cells in healthy people across ages (dated by TCRdb to between 2015 and 2016). For the study in its entirety: In model experiments, template switching captured about one uniquely barcoded TCR beta cDNA molecule for every two T cells. The study measured age-related changes in TCR beta repertoire diversity using deep sequencing normalized with unique cDNA molecular identifiers. The donors were divided into four age groups: young (average roughly 17 years), middle-aged (approximately 39), aged (around 59) and long-lived (approximately 74). Donors of different ages were randomly distributed across sequencing lanes to avoid experimental bias. For two donors (one aged 18 to 29 and one aged 80 or older), the study analyzed two additional independent replicas of 1 million unique cDNA reads from the same blood draw. What the study reported, not specific to this receptor: Because the CMV infection status of the donors was unknown, age-related changes in expanded clonotypes may potentially have been confounded. A strong correlation was found between observed TCR beta diversity and the percentage of naive T cells measured by flow cytometry. Because profiling used bulk unsorted PBMCs, naive and antigen-experienced compartments could not be compared conclusively. Observed TCR beta diversity per million T cells fell roughly linearly with age, and a significant reduction was already apparent by age approximately 41. Compared with the aged group, the long-lived group had more naive CD4+ T cells, fewer expanded clones and increased TCR diversity, suggesting age selection. Estimates of total diversity based on one million sequenced T cells were considered lower bounds and underestimates.

The donors were roughly 39 Caucasian individuals from Russia, aged roughly 6 to 100 years, who were systemically healthy. Approximately 10 milliliters of peripheral blood were collected from each donor into EDTA-treated Vacutainer tubes. Ficoll-Paque density-gradient centrifugation was used to isolate PBMCs, with at least 6.5 million obtained per sample. Total RNA was extracted from PBMCs with Trizol reagent, with at least 5.5 micrograms obtained per sample. For every donor, an aliquot of PBMCs went through flow cytometry to measure the percentages of naive CD45RAhigh/CD27high T cells. The sequence was obtained from a man younger than 35 in good health. This sequence uses TRBV12-5 and TRBJ2-3; TRBD1 fits 9 bases in the junction. The sample taken for sequencing was blood. The bases are TGTGCTAGTGGAGATGACAGGGGGAGGACAGATACGCAGTATTTT. This translates into CASGDDRGRTDTQYF.